This entry describes one T cell receptor (beta chain). The antigen remains undetermined. Alongside a J-beta primer mix, a sample-barcoded 5' primer served in a second PCR lasting roughly 6 to 11 cycles. TCRdb ran MiXCR on the 5' RACE reads and lists one entry per CDR3 protein. Of hundreds of thousands of distinct CDR3 sequences listed, roughly 56% were seen once; the top ten hold about a quarter. The data are from a study of blood T cells in healthy people across ages. Study summary: With template switching, about one barcoded beta molecule was captured per two T cells. Study-wide results and caveats: Across the age range, TCR beta diversity per million T cells fell in a roughly linear way.

Isolation of PBMCs gave at least 6 million cells per sample. A minimum of 6 micrograms of total RNA was extracted per sample. The TCR comes from a man aged 35-49 years in good health. Sequenced sample: blood.

The CDR3 DNA reads as TGCGCCAGCAGCCTCCCAACTAGTCCCCTCACAGATACGCAGTATTTT. Encoded protein: CASSLPTSPLTDTQYF. The J gene is TRBJ2-3, the V gene TRBV5-1; D may be TRBD2 (5 bases). Trimming shortened V by 4 bases and J by 2 bases, and 17 bases separated the two germline ends. Germline V gene sequence: CDR1 SGHRS, CDR2 YFSETQ. This CDR3 region has 16 residues.